Shown below are 24 T cell receptor beta chains from a single sample sequenced in a study of T cells in Graves' hyperthyroidism and ophthalmopathy. Amplification of TCR beta CDR3 regions used RNA as the template. Using the HTBI primer set, a first-round RT-PCR was run on the TCR CDR3. TCRdb processed the multiplex PCR reads anew with MiXCR; each CDR3 protein has one entry. This table has over 500,000 distinct CDR3 sequences, 11% to 15% appearing once. Sequenced input: blood. Receptor source: a woman aged 40 to 55 with Graves' hyperthyroidism.

This clonotype appeared many times. The CDR3 bases are TGCGCCAGCAGCTTGGTAGGCATCCTGGGGTATGAGCAGTTCTTC. This codes for CASSLVGILGYEQFF. The J gene is TRBJ2-1, the V gene TRBV5-1, with unresolved D. The CDR3 runs to 15 residues. V was trimmed by 0 bases and J by 8 bases, leaving 15 bases between them. CDR1 and CDR2 (germline): SGHRS, YFSETQ.

This clonotype was seen repeatedly, ten times or more. This sequence joins TRBV28 and TRBJ1-5; D is perhaps TRBD1 (5 bases). The CDR3 covers 14 residues. V gave up 8 bases and J gave up 5 bases, with 16 bases separating them. Germline V gene lookup returns CDR1 MDHEN and CDR2 SYDVKM. The CDR3 DNA sequence: TGTGCCAGCTCCCTAGGCAGGGTCGATCAGCCCCAGCATTTT. It yields the protein CASSLGRVDQPQHF.

This clonotype came up many times. The V and J genes are TRBV12-3 or TRBV12-4 and TRBJ1-2; TRBD1 aligns across 9 bases. CDR3 length: 15 amino acids. Germline trimming cut 7 bases from V and 6 bases from J; bases unmatched to any gene: 12. The CDR3 DNA sequence: TGTGCCAGCACCCCGGGACAGGGTAATAGAGATGGCTACACCTTC. It codes for CASTPGQGNRDGYTF.

Many counts were recorded for this clonotype. The V gene is TRBV28, the J gene TRBJ2-7, with TRBD1 identical over 7 bases. V shed 6 bases, J shed 3 bases, and the junction held 8 bases outside the gene matches. The CDR3 loop spans 14 amino acids. Germline V lookup: CDR1 MDHEN, CDR2 SYDVKM. The CDR3 loop is CASRGQDTFYEQYF. CDR3 bases: TGTGCCAGCAGAGGACAGGACACATTCTACGAGCAGTACTTC. Complete variable domain (other parts from reference TRBV28 and TRBJ2-7): DVKVTQSSRYLVKRTGEKVFLECVQDMDHENMFWYRQDPGLGLRLIYFSYDVKMKEKGDIPEGYSVSREKKERFSLILESASTNQTSMYLCASRGQDTFYEQYFGPGTRLTVT.

On this clonotype: As the CDR3 is not closed by the conserved phenylalanine or tryptophan, this likely results from a read error. The chain couples TRBV3-1 to TRBJ2-7; D call uncertain. V shed 1 base and J shed 4 bases, with 14 bases lying between them. The germline V gene encodes CDR1 LGHDT and CDR2 YNNKEL (reference sequence). The CDR3 contains 15 residues. CDR3 region: CASSQGLSFGYEQYL. In DNA form, the CDR3 reads TGTGCCAGCAGCCAAGGACTGTCTTTCGGTTACGAGCAGTACCTC.

This clonotype was observed many times. V gene TRBV20-1 combines with J gene TRBJ1-2; D possibly corresponds to TRBD1 (6 bases). The germline V gene encodes CDR1 DFQATT and CDR2 SNEGSKA (reference sequence). The germline V and J ends were trimmed by 5 bases and 4 bases, with 14 bases remaining between them. The CDR3 contains 13 residues. The CDR3 here is CSADPGDSYGYTF. The CDR3 DNA sequence: TGCAGTGCTGACCCAGGGGATAGCTATGGCTACACCTTC.

The J gene is TRBJ1-6, the V gene TRBV28, with a possible D match to TRBD1 (5 bases). Germline-derived CDR1 and CDR2 are MDHEN and SYDVKM. This CDR3 region has 15 residues. Deletions cut 6 bases from V and 9 bases from J, with 18 bases between. This CDR3 reads CASRRTNPTGSPLHF. The CDR3 bases are TGTGCCAGCAGGAGGACAAACCCCACCGGTTCACCCCTCCACTTT.

This clonotype was observed at least ten times. The chain couples TRBV28 to TRBJ2-5, with 10 bases fitting TRBD2. J gave up 1 base and V 6 bases, and 8 bases lay outside the gene matches. The CDR3 runs to 16 residues. Germline CDR1 and CDR2: MDHEN and SYDVKM. CDR3 in DNA: TGTGCCAGCAGCCGTGGACTAGCGGCCTCCCAAGAGACCCAGTACTTC. Translating it yields CASSRGLAASQETQYF.

The V gene is TRBV7-3, the J gene TRBJ2-3, with 14 bases that match TRBD2. This CDR3 contains 19 residues. Unmatched junction bases numbered 12, after V lost 6 bases and J lost 1 base. Germline lookup yields CDR1 SGHTA and CDR2 FQGTGA. DNA of the CDR3: TGTGCCAGCAGTAGCGGGACTAGCGGGAGATCGGTGGGCACAGATACGCAGTATTTT. This gives the protein CASSSGTSGRSVGTDTQYF.

The V call is TRBV20-1, the J call TRBJ2-1; 10 positions match TRBD1. J was trimmed by 5 bases and V by 3 bases; bases with no gene match: 4. The CDR3 covers 14 residues. Germline values: CDR1 DFQATT, CDR2 SNEGSKA (reference sequence). This chain's CDR3 is CSASGDRGDNEQFF. The CDR3 DNA reads TGCAGTGCTAGCGGGGACAGGGGAGACAATGAGCAGTTCTTC.

In its sample, this clonotype was seen a few times. The V gene is TRBV29-1, the J gene TRBJ2-1; TRBD1 might be the D (6 bases). V lost 7 bases and J 5 bases, leaving 12 bases between the germline ends. The CDR3 loop spans 12 amino acids. Germline CDR1 reads SQVTM; CDR2 reads ANQGSEA. The CDR3 here is CSAGHMNNEQFF. In DNA form, the CDR3 reads TGCAGCGCGGGACATATGAACAATGAGCAGTTCTTC.

This clonotype was seen a few times. The chain uses TRBV4-2 and TRBJ1-1; 8 bases are shared with TRBD1. Germline CDR1 LGHNA, CDR2 YNFKEQ. This CDR3 spans 16 amino acids. J lost 0 bases, V lost 0 bases, and 3 bases had no gene match. The CDR3 reads CASSQEGTGLNTEAFF. The CDR3 DNA reads as TGTGCCAGCAGCCAAGAAGGGACAGGTTTGAACACTGAAGCTTTCTTT.

The CDR3: CASSEASGSVNEQFF. CDR3 in DNA: TGTGCCAGCAGTGAAGCTAGCGGGAGTGTCAATGAGCAGTTCTTC. The chain couples TRBV6-1 to TRBJ2-1; 9 bases are shared with TRBD2. The CDR3 is 15 amino acids. The germline gives CDR1 MNHNS, CDR2 SASEGT. Losses at the gene ends were 0 bases for V and 6 bases for J; bases not matched to a gene: 3.

This clonotype was observed a few times. The V and J genes are TRBV4-1 and TRBJ2-3; no reliable D call. This CDR3 is built from 17 residues. Trimming stripped 0 bases from V and 2 bases from J, with 15 bases between. Germline-derived CDR1 and CDR2 are MGHRA and YSYEKL. Written as DNA, the CDR3 is TGCGCCAGCAGCCAAGATTGGGGATGGGGTTCCACAGATACGCAGTATTTT. Encoded protein: CASSQDWGWGSTDTQYF.

This clonotype was counted ten times or more. This chain uses TRBV30 with TRBJ2-2; no definite D call. The germline V gene has CDR1 GTSNPN and CDR2 SVGIG (reference sequence). V shed 4 bases and J shed 0 bases, with 6 bases lying between them. This CDR3 contains 13 residues. The CDR3 nucleotides are TGTGCCTGGACTTGGGCGAACACCGGGGAGCTGTTTTTT. This translates into CAWTWANTGELFF.

This clonotype was recorded many times. The V gene is TRBV29-1, the J gene TRBJ2-7, with D unclear. With 6 bases removed from V and 1 base from J, the gap between germline ends came to 10 bases. The length of the CDR3 is 12 residues. In germline, CDR1 is SQVTM, CDR2 ANQGSEA. This chain's CDR3 is CSVKTESYEQYF. The CDR3 DNA reads TGCAGCGTGAAAACAGAGTCCTACGAGCAGTACTTC.

V usage is TRBV19 and J usage is TRBJ2-1; D might be TRBD2 (5 bases). With 9 bases removed from V and 8 bases from J, the gap between germline ends came to 14 bases. Germline-derived CDR1 and CDR2 are LNHDA and SQIVND (reference sequence). The length of the CDR3 is 12 residues. The CDR3, as DNA: TGTGCCAGCCAAACAGCGGCGGATGAGCAGTTCTTC. Its translation is CASQTAADEQFF.

This clonotype was seen a few times. The CDR3 region is CAISGGLSSVPYEQYF. CDR3 DNA: TGTGCCATCAGTGGCGGTTTGTCTAGCGTACCCTACGAGCAGTACTTC. J is TRBJ2-7 and V is TRBV10-3; D is possibly TRBD2 (6 bases). The ends were cut back, 4 bases at V and 2 bases at J, with 18 bases in the middle. Germline V gene sequence: CDR1 ENHRY, CDR2 SYGVKD. The CDR3 spans 16 residues.

This chain uses TRBV19 with TRBJ2-7; 11 bases line up with TRBD2. CDR3 size: 15 residues. Germline V lookup: CDR1 LNHDA, CDR2 SQIVND (reference sequence). Trimming took 3 bases from V and 2 from J; bases not matched to a gene: 3. CDR3 coding DNA: TGTGCCAGTAGTATCGGACTAGCGGGCCCCTACGAGCAGTACTTC. Its translation is CASSIGLAGPYEQYF.

In this sample, this clonotype turned up a few times. The V and J genes are TRBV11-3 and TRBJ2-1, with 8 positions matching TRBD1. The junction had 4 bases not matched to a gene; V was cut back by 0 bases and J by 6 bases. CDR1 and CDR2 from the germline V gene are SGHNT and YENEEA. This CDR3 region has 15 residues. The CDR3, as DNA: TGTGCCAGCAGCTTAGACAGGGGGCTCAGCAATGAGCAGTTCTTC. Amino acid sequence: CASSLDRGLSNEQFF.

The chain uses TRBV3-1 and TRBJ2-7; no clear D. The CDR3 contains 12 residues. V lost 0 bases to trimming and J lost 5 bases, with 5 bases between them. CDR1 and CDR2 from the germline V gene are LGHDT and YNNKEL (reference sequence). Here the CDR3 DNA reads TGTGCCAGCAGCCAAGATAGACACGAGCAGTACTTC. This encodes CASSQDRHEQYF.

The V and J genes are TRBV28 and TRBJ2-5; 8 nucleotides line up with TRBD1. Per germline, CDR1 MDHEN and CDR2 SYDVKM. This CDR3 is built from 13 residues. Unmatched junction bases numbered 7, after V lost 8 bases and J lost 5 bases. Written as DNA, the CDR3 is TGTGCCAGCGGGGACAGGAGGGCTGAGACCCAGTACTTC. This sequence encodes CASGDRRAETQYF.

This chain joins TRBV6-1 and TRBJ1-5; 11 bases map to TRBD1. This CDR3 spans 14 amino acids. Unmatched junction bases numbered 3, after V lost 4 bases and J lost 7 bases. Germline CDR1 and CDR2: MNHNS and SASEGT. This CDR3 is CASSGTGGGQPQHF. The DNA of the CDR3 is TGTGCCAGCAGTGGGACAGGGGGCGGACAGCCCCAGCATTTT.

The chain couples TRBV7-9 to TRBJ2-7, with D perhaps TRBD2 (6 bases). CDR1 is SEHNR and CDR2 is FQNEAQ in the germline V gene (reference sequence). The CDR3 has 14 residues. V was pared by 3 bases and J by 7 bases, with 16 bases between. The CDR3 DNA sequence: TGTGCCAGCAGCTTGTCCGGGAGTCGTTGGGAGCAGTACTTC. Protein sequence: CASSLSGSRWEQYF.